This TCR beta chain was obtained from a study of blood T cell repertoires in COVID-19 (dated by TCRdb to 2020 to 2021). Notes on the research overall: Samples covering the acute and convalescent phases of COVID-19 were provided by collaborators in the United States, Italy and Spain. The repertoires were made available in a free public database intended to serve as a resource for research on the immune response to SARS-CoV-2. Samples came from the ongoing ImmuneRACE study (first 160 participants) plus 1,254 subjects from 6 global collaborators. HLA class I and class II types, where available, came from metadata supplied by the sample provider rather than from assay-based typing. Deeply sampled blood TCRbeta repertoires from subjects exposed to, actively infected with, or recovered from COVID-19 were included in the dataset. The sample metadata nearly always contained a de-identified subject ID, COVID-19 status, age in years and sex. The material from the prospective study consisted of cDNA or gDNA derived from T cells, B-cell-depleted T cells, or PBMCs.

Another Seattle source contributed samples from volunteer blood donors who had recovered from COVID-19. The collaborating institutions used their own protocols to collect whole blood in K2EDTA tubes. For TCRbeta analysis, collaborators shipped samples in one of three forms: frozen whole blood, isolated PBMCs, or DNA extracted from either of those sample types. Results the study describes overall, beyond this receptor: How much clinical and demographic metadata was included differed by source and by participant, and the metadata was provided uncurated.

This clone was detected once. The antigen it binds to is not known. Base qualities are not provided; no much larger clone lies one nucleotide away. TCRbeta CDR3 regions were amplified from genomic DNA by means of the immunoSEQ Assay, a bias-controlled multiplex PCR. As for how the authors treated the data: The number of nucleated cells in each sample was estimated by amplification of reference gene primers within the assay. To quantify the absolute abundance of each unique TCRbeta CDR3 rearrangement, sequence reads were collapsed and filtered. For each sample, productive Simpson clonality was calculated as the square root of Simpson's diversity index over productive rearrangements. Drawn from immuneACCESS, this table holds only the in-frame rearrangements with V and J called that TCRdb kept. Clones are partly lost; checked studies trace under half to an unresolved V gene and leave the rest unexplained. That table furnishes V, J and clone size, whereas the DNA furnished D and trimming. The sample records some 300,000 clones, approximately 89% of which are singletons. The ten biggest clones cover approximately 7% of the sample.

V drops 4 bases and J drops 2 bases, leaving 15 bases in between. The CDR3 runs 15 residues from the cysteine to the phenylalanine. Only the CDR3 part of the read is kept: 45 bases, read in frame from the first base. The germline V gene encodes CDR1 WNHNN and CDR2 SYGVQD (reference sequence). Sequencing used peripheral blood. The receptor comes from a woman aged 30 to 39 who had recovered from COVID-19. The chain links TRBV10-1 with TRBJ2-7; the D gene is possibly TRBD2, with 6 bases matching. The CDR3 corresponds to CASSVRRVAPYEQYF. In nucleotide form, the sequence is TGCGCCAGCAGTGTTAGGAGGGTGGCTCCCTACGAGCAGTACTTC.